This TCR beta chain was recorded in a study of CD8+ T cells in alopecia areata. On the study more broadly: The authors scored treated patients' severity by affected scalp percentage.

This clone was observed a few times. Its specificity is unknown. Study observations and caveats: Persistence in scalp and blood during tofacitinib was observed for many expanded lesional clones.

CDR1 and CDR2 (germline): SNHLY, FYNNEI. This CDR3 spans 14 amino acids. With 4 bases clipped from V and 4 bases from J, the junction kept 5 bases outside the gene matches. Treatment in this sample: oral pan-JAK inhibitor, 5-10 mg twice daily. Alopecia areata patients provided lesional scalp punch biopsies and peripheral blood, both collected for the study. RNA extraction was followed by reverse transcription into cDNA, which acted as the sequencing template. The protocol was immunoSEQ multiplex PCR, while the TCRdb copy is restricted to in-frame clones and leaves out a portion. The top ten hold roughly 2.6% of the sample, which has roughly 210,000 clones, approximately 45% seen once.

The chain has TRBV2 and TRBJ2-3, with 7 bases identical to TRBD2. The receptor was isolated from a human donor with alopecia areata. The sample consisted of CD4+ T cells sorted from blood, taken at roughly week 36, from a patient treated with tofacitinib. The chain's CDR3 is CASSGLARADTQYF. CDR3 in DNA: TGTGCCAGCAGTGGACTAGCAAGGGCAGATACGCAGTATTTT. The variable domain in full, with the rest retrieved from reference TRBV2 and TRBJ2-3, is EPEVTQTPSHQVTQMGQEVILRCVPISNHLYFYWYRQILGQKVEFLVSFYNNEISEKSEIFDDQFSVERPDGSNFTLKIRSTKLEDSAMYFCASSGLARADTQYFGPGTRLTVL.